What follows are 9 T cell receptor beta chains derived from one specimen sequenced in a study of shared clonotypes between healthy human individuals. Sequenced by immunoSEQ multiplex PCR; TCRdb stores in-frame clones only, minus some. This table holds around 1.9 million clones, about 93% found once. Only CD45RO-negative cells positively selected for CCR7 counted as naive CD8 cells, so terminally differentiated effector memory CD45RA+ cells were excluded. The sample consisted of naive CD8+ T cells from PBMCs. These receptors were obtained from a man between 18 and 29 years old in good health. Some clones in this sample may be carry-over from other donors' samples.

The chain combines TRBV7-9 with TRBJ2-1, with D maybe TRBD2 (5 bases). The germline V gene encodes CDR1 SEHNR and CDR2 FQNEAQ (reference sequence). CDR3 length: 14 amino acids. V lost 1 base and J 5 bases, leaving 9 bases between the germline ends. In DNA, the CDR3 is TGTGCCAGCAGCTTAGTGGCGGGTAACAATGAGCAGTTCTTC. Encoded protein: CASSLVAGNNEQFF.

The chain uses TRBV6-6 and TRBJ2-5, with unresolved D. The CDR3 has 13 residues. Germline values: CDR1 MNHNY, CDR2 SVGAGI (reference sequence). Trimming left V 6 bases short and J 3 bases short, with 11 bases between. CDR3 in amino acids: CASSQPEEETQYF. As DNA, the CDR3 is TGTGCCAGCAGCCAACCAGAGGAAGAGACCCAGTACTTC.

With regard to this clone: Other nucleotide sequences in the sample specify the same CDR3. CDR3 residues: CASSLDRPYEQYF. CDR3 sequence (DNA): TGTGCCAGCAGCTTAGACCGTCCCTACGAGCAGTACTTC. V gene TRBV7-9 combines with J gene TRBJ2-7; D remains unclear. Trimming left V 1 base short and J 2 bases short, with 6 bases between. The length of the CDR3 is 13 residues. CDR1 is SEHNR, CDR2 FQNEAQ, per germline (reference sequence).

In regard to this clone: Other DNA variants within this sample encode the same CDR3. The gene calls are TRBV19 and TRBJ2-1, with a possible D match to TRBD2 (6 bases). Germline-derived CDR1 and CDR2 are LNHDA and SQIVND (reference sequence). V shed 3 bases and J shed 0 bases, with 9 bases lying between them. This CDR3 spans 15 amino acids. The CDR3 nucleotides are TGTGCCAGTAGTATTTTCGGGAGCTCCTACAATGAGCAGTTCTTC. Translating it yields CASSIFGSSYNEQFF.

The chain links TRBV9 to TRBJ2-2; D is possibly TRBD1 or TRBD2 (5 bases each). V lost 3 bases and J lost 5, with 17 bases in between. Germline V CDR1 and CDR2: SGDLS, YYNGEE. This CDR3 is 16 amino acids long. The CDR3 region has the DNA TGTGCCAGCAGCGCAGGCCAGGGAGCTCCTACCGGGGAGCTGTTTTTT. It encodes CASSAGQGAPTGELFF. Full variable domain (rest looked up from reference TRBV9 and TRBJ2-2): DSGVTQTPKHLITATGQRVTLRCSPRSGDLSVYWYQQSLDQGLQFLIQYYNGEERAKGNILERFSAQQFPDLHSELNLSSLELGDSALYFCASSAGQGAPTGELFFGEGSRLTVL.

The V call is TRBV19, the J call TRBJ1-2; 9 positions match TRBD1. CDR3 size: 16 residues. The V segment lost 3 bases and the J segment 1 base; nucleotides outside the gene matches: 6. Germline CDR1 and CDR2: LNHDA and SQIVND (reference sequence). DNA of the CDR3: TGTGCCAGTAGTATGACCGGGACAGGGCGTAACTATGGCTACACCTTC. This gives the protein CASSMTGTGRNYGYTF.

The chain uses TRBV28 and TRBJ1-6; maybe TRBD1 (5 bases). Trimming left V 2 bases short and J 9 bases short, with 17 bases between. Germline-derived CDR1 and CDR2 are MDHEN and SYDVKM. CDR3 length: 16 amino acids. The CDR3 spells CASSLDRDRAFSPLHF. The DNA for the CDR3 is TGTGCCAGCAGTTTAGATAGGGACCGGGCGTTTTCACCCCTCCACTTT.

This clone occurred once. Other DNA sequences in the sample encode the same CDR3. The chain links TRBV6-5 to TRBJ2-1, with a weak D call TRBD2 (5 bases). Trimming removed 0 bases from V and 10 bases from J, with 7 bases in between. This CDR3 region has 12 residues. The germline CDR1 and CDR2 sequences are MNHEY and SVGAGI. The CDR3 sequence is CASSYSPGEQFF. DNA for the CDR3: TGTGCCAGCAGTTACTCGCCGGGGGAGCAGTTCTTC.

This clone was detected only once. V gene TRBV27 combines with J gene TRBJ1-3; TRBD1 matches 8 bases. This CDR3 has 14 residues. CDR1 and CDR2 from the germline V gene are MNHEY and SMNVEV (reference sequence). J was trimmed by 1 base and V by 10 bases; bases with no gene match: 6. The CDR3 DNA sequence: TGTGCCACCAAGACAGGGGTTTCTGGAAACACCATATATTTT. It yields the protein CATKTGVSGNTIYF.